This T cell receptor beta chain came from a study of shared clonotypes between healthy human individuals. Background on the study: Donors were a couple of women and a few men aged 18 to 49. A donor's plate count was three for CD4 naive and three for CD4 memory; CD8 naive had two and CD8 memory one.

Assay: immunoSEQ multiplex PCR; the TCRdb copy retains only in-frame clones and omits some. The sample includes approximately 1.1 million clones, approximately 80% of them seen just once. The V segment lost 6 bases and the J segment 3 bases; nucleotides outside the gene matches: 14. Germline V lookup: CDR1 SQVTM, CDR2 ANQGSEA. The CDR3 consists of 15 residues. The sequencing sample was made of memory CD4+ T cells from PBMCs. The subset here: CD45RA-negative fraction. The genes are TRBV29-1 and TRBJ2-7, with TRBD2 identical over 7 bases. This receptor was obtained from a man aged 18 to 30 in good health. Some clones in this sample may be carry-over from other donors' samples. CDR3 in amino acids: CSVHTGASGGYEQYF. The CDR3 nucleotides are TGCAGCGTACACACTGGCGCTAGCGGAGGCTACGAGCAGTACTTC.